A selection of T cell receptor beta chains follows, all from one sample in a study of blood T cells in healthy people across ages. MiXCR, applied by TCRdb to the 5' RACE reads, yields one record per CDR3 protein. The sample has some 860,000 distinct CDR3 sequences; more than 55% are singletons. Sequences were obtained from blood. Receptors originate from a man between 40 and 49 years old in good health. The CDR3 runs from the conserved cysteine through the conserved F or W. The D gene is left open where the match is weak. A clone size is listed for some rows: how often the clone was seen (once, few, many), or a class if it is expanded.

. TRBJ2-1 . TRBV5-1 CASSQQHNEQFF TGCGCCAGCAGCCAGCAACACAATGAGCAGTTCTTC
TRBD1 TRBJ2-2 many TRBV6-1 CASSGTGVLKGGELFF TGTGCCAGCAGTGGGACAGGGGTCCTTAAGGGCGGGGAGCTGTTTTTT
TRBD1 TRBJ2-3 many TRBV29-1 CSASLRQGRTDTQYF TGCAGCGCCTCTTTACGACAGGGCCGCACAGATACGCAGTATTTT
. TRBJ2-5 few TRBV18 CASSPDQGGQETQYF TGTGCCAGCTCACCCGACCAGGGTGGTCAAGAGACCCAGTACTTC
. TRBJ2-5 few TRBV15 CATSREGGQETQYF TGTGCCACCAGCAGAGAAGGCGGCCAAGAGACCCAGTACTTC
. TRBJ2-5 . TRBV5-6 CASSFLEPKEETQYF TGTGCCAGCAGCTTTCTGGAGCCAAAAGAAGAGACCCAGTACTTC
TRBD1 TRBJ1-1 . TRBV29-1 CSVAQGVRTEAFF TGCAGCGTTGCCCAGGGGGTGAGAACTGAAGCTTTCTTT
TRBD1 TRBJ1-4 few TRBV7-2 CASSKAGTGREKLFF TGTGCCAGCAGCAAGGCCGGGACAGGGAGGGAAAAACTGTTTTTT
. TRBJ2-6 . TRBV5-5 CASTGHGANVLTF TGTGCCAGCACCGGGCATGGGGCCAACGTCCTGACTTTC
TRBD1 TRBJ1-1 . TRBV11-1 CASSAQGPMNTEAFF TGTGCCAGCAGCGCACAGGGGCCTATGAACACTGAAGCTTTCTTT
TRBD1 TRBJ1-5 . TRBV6-1 CASSRIVRGNEPDQPQHF TGTGCCAGCAGTCGCATAGTCAGGGGGAACGAGCCCGATCAGCCCCAGCATTTT
. TRBJ2-3 . TRBV4-1 CASSQVESTHTQYF TGCGCCAGCAGCCAAGTTGAGTCTACCCATACACAGTATTTT
TRBD2 TRBJ2-3 . TRBV5-1 CASSPLLAGGQVDTQYF TGCGCCAGCAGCCCCCTCCTAGCGGGGGGGCAGGTAGATACGCAGTATTTT
. TRBJ2-3 . TRBV20-1 CSGKSAWGTDTQYF TGCAGTGGAAAATCGGCTTGGGGCACAGATACGCAGTATTTT
TRBD1 TRBJ1-1 . TRBV5-5 CASRSTGGGTEAFF TGTGCCAGCAGATCGACAGGGGGAGGCACTGAAGCTTTCTTT
TRBD1 TRBJ2-5 few TRBV10-3 CAISEGTGPETQYF TGTGCCATCAGCGAAGGGACAGGTCCAGAGACCCAGTACTTC
. TRBJ2-5 . TRBV7-2 CASSARTPTGETQYF TGTGCCAGCAGCGCGAGGACACCGACGGGGGAGACCCAGTACTTC
. TRBJ2-3 few TRBV29-1 CSVEPYPGRGETMNTQYF TGCAGCGTTGAACCCTATCCCGGAAGGGGGGAAACGATGAATACGCAGTATTTT
TRBD2 TRBJ2-5 few TRBV2 CASSEEASGRNEQYF TGTGCCAGCAGTGAAGAGGCTAGCGGACGCAATGAGCAGTACTTC
TRBD1 TRBJ1-5 . TRBV6-1 CASSDPDRAGQPQHF TGTGCCAGCAGTGATCCGGACAGGGCGGGGCAGCCCCAGCATTTT
. TRBJ2-5 . TRBV9 CASSVGGGRETQYF TGTGCCAGCAGCGTAGGTGGGGGCCGAGAGACCCAGTACTTC
TRBD2 TRBJ2-3 . TRBV20-1 CSAGTSGSFGADTQYF TGCAGTGCTGGGACTAGCGGGAGTTTTGGTGCAGATACGCAGTATTTT
TRBD1 TRBJ2-4 . TRBV7-2 CASSYPGGAGIQYF TGTGCCAGCAGCTACCCAGGGGGCGCGGGCATTCAGTACTTC
TRBD2 TRBJ2-3 . TRBV7-9 CASIGAGVKGTDTQYF TGTGCCAGCATTGGAGCGGGAGTCAAGGGGACAGATACGCAGTATTTT
TRBD2 TRBJ2-3 . TRBV6-5 CGTSGRAGTDTQYF TGTGGGACTAGCGGGAGGGCGGGCACAGATACGCAGTATTTT